Following are 18 T cell receptor beta chains from one sample sequenced in a study of T cell responses to AZD1222 COVID-19 vaccine. TCRdb's copy holds only in-frame clones and misses some; the assay was immunoSEQ multiplex PCR. The table has 180,000 or so clones, about 86% seen once. The specimen comprised peripheral blood, sampled on day 0 of AZD1222 vaccination. The receptors were gathered from an adult in good health.

The chain combines TRBV5-1 with TRBJ1-6; 7 bases line up with TRBD1. Germline CDR1 reads SGHRS; CDR2 reads YFSETQ. The CDR3 has 15 amino acids. With 2 bases clipped from V and 12 bases from J, the junction kept 11 bases outside the gene matches. CDR3 sequence reads: CASSLRQGTLGPLHF. CDR3 nucleotide sequence: TGCGCCAGCAGCTTAAGACAGGGAACCCTTGGACCCCTCCACTTT.

The chain is built from TRBV11-3 and TRBJ2-1; tentative D call: TRBD1 (6 bases). The CDR3 has 14 residues. The V gene's germline CDR1 is SGHNT and CDR2 YENEEA. V was pared by 5 bases and J by 8 bases, with 16 bases between. CDR3 nucleotide sequence: TGTGCCAGCAGCCGTACGACAGGATTGCATGAGCAGTTCTTC. Translation gives CASSRTTGLHEQFF.

A remark on this clone: A junction end diverges from the germline sequence, so it may reflect a read error. The chain couples TRBV6-2 or TRBV6-3 to TRBJ1-5; D gene uncertain. CDR1 MNHEY and CDR2 SVGEGT come from the germline V gene. This CDR3 comprises 13 residues. The CDR3 region has the DNA TGTGCCAGCAGTCACTCGGAGAATCAGCCCCAGCATTTT. Amino acid sequence: CASSHSENQPQHF.

The sample holds a few counts of this clone. This likely comes from a read error, as the CDR3 has no conserved phenylalanine or tryptophan at its end. No DNA is shown, since the ends of the CDR3 on it are uncertain; the CDR3 is the one TCRdb lists. This rearrangement joins TRBV23-1 to TRBJ1-2. TRBV23-1 is assigned to the ORF class and has an uncertain function. Both ends counted, the CDR3 spans 10 residues. The CDR3: CASSQSGASL.

The V call is TRBV5-5, the J call TRBJ1-6; TRBD1 matches 7 bases. This CDR3 region has 16 residues. Trimming took 0 bases from V and 9 from J; bases not matched to a gene: 9. Germline lookup yields CDR1 SGHKS and CDR2 YYEKEE (reference sequence). The CDR3 bases are TGTGCCAGCAGCTTGGCAGTTACAGGGGCGGCTTCACCCCTCCACTTT. It specifies CASSLAVTGAASPLHF.

This clone was recorded once. This chain uses TRBV3-1 (or the pseudogene TRBV3-2) with TRBJ2-5, with 8 nucleotides matching TRBD1. The CDR3 is 15 residues long. V trimming: 2 bases; J trimming: 6 bases; junction bases outside the gene matches: 8. The V gene's germline CDR1 is LGHDT and CDR2 YNNKEL (reference sequence). The CDR3 DNA follows: TGTGCCAGCAGCCAAACGGACAGGGTTGGAAAGACCCAGTACTTC. Its protein is CASSQTDRVGKTQYF.

As to this clone: This same CDR3 is encoded by further DNA sequences in the sample. The chain links TRBV28 to TRBJ2-7; D unresolved. The CDR3 is 13 residues long. The V end was cut by 5 bases, the J end by 0 bases, with 8 bases between. Germline-derived CDR1 and CDR2 are MDHEN and SYDVKM. CDR3 region: CASSPGSSYEQYF. As DNA, the CDR3 is TGTGCCAGCAGTCCCGGGTCCTCCTACGAGCAGTACTTC.

The sample holds one count of this clone. At one end the junction does not follow the germline gene, possibly because of a read error. DNA for the CDR3: TGTGCCAACCCCCTCAAACCGGGACTCAGCTCCTACAATGGGCAGTTCTTC. Encoded protein: CANPLKPGLSSYNGQFF. V usage is TRBV27 and J usage is TRBJ2-1; tentative D call: TRBD2 (6 bases). This CDR3 has 17 residues. In germline, CDR1 is MNHEY, CDR2 SMNVEV (reference sequence).

The chain couples TRBV7-8 to TRBJ2-1; D is undetermined. The germline V gene has CDR1 SGHVS and CDR2 FQNEAQ. This CDR3 is built from 15 residues. Trimming stripped 2 bases from V and 3 bases from J, with 11 bases between. This CDR3 is CASSLTRLGYNEQFF. The CDR3 coding sequence is TGTGCCAGCAGCTTAACCCGGCTAGGCTACAATGAGCAGTTCTTC.

The rearrangement joins TRBV7-3 to TRBJ2-7; D call uncertain. Trimming stripped 6 bases from V and 4 bases from J, with 13 bases between. The germline V gene has CDR1 SGHTA and CDR2 FQGTGA. CDR3 length equals 13 residues. DNA for the CDR3: TGTGCCAGCAGTGCGGCAGGATCTTACGAGCAGTACTTC. Protein product: CASSAAGSYEQYF.

This chain joins TRBV2 and TRBJ1-5; 7 bases line up with TRBD1. This CDR3 comprises 16 residues. V was clipped by 7 bases and J by 1 base; unmatched bases: 10. From germline, CDR1 is SNHLY and CDR2 FYNNEI. CDR3 loop: CASNRDSNRSNQPQHF. Here the CDR3 DNA reads TGTGCCAGCAACCGGGACAGCAACCGAAGCAATCAGCCCCAGCATTTT.

The rearrangement links TRBV6-5 to TRBJ1-1; D is unclear. The CDR3 spans 14 residues. Trimming shortened V by 6 bases and J by 0 bases, and 11 bases separated the two germline ends. The V gene's germline CDR1 is MNHEY and CDR2 SVGAGI. Here the CDR3 reads CASSLGVLNTEAFF. The CDR3 nucleotides read TGTGCCAGCAGCCTGGGTGTGTTGAACACTGAAGCTTTCTTT.

V usage is TRBV25-1 and J usage is TRBJ2-7; TRBD1 aligns across 10 bases. Germline assignment: CDR1 MGHDK and CDR2 SYGVNS. V gave up 3 bases and J gave up 5 bases; unmatched junction bases: 7. The CDR3 runs 15 residues. The DNA for the CDR3 is TGTGCCAGCAGTGATCCGGGGACAGGGGTCAACGAGCAGTACTTC. This codes for CASSDPGTGVNEQYF.

This clone was seen just once. The rearrangement joins TRBV9 to TRBJ1-3; D ambiguous. There are 19 residues in the CDR3. Germline assignment: CDR1 SGDLS and CDR2 YYNGEE. V was shortened by 0 bases and J by 0 bases, with 19 bases between the two germline ends. The CDR3: CASSVAKWGDQGSGNTIYF. DNA of the CDR3: TGTGCCAGCAGCGTAGCGAAGTGGGGAGACCAAGGCTCTGGAAACACCATATATTTT.

This clone has only a few counts. The chain recombines TRBV28 with TRBJ1-4, with D perhaps TRBD1 (5 bases). Germline CDR1 is MDHEN and CDR2 is SYDVKM. CDR3 length: 17 residues. V was clipped by 3 bases and J by 0 bases, with 14 bases between them. DNA for the CDR3: TGTGCCAGCAGTTTCTGGGACGGTGGGGCAACTAATGAAAAACTGTTTTTT. It codes for CASSFWDGGATNEKLFF.

V and J are TRBV27 and TRBJ1-1; the D gene is possibly TRBD1 (6 bases). V shed 5 bases and J shed 0 bases, with 10 bases lying between them. Germline CDR1 and CDR2: MNHEY and SMNVEV (reference sequence). The CDR3 is 14 residues long. The CDR3 is CASSVTGLNTEAFF. The CDR3 region has the DNA TGTGCCAGCAGTGTAACAGGGTTGAACACTGAAGCTTTCTTT.

With respect to this clone: The germline gene is not matched at one end of the junction; a read error may be the cause. The chain recombines TRBV12-3 or TRBV12-4 with TRBJ1-2; 8 bases line up with TRBD1. The CDR3 covers 11 residues. Written as DNA, the CDR3 is TGTGCCAGCAGGGGTAGGGGACAGGCGATCTTC. It is translated as CASRGRGQAIF.

This chain connects TRBV7-2 to TRBJ2-7; 7 positions match TRBD2. J lost 4 bases, V lost 6 bases, and 9 bases had no gene match. Germline V CDR1 and CDR2: SGHTA, FQGNSA. The CDR3 has 14 residues. In DNA, the CDR3 is TGTGCCAGCAGTAATGGGAGGGCCTCTTACGAGCAGTACTTC. Amino acid sequence: CASSNGRASYEQYF.